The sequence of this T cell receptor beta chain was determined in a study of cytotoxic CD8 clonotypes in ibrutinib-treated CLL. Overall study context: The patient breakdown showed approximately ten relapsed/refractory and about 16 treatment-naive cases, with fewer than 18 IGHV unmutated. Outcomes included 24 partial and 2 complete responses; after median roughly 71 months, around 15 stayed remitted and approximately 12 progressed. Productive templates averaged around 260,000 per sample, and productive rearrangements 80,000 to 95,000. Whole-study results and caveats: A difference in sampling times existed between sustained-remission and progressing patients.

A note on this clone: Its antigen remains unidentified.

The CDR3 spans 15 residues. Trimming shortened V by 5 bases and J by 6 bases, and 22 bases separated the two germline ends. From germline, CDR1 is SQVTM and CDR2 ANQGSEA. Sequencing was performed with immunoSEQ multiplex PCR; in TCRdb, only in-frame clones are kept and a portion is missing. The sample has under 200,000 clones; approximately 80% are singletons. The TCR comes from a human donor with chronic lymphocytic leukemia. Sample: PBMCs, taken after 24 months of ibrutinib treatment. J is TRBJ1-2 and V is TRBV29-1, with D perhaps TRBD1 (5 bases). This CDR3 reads CSVLRTDIDINGYTF. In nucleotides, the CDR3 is TGCAGCGTTCTCCGGACGGACATAGACATTAATGGCTACACCTTC.